What follows is one T cell receptor (beta chain) and its context. The CDR3 spans 15 residues. The V gene's germline CDR1 is MDHEN and CDR2 SYDVKM. After removal of 8 bases from V and 5 bases from J, the junction contained 13 bases not matched to a gene. The sample comes from a study of blood T cell repertoires in COVID-19. About the research overall: T cells, B-cell-depleted T cells, or PBMCs supplied cDNA or gDNA.

In the authors' methods: Estimation of nucleated cell counts relied on the amplification of reference gene primers. Generated by immunoSEQ multiplex PCR, the TCRdb table keeps only in-frame clones and is missing some. The V and J calls and clone size were taken over from that table, and D and trimming were inferred from the DNA. The repertoire holds a few hundred thousand clones, with around 85% as singletons. Enrollment of patients from Seattle took place during active infection, with longitudinal follow-up. Sequencing used peripheral blood. The receptor was isolated from a human donor with COVID-19, enrolled during active disease. The donor label of this sample is uncertain. The chain recombines TRBV28 with TRBJ2-7; 9 bases match TRBD1. The CDR3 protein is CASGTYRGHKDEQYF. CDR3 DNA: TGTGCCAGCGGCACCTACAGGGGGCATAAAGACGAGCAGTACTTC.